This TCR beta chain was sequenced in a study of blood T cell repertoires in COVID-19. This table comes from immunoSEQ multiplex PCR, and its TCRdb copy is limited to in-frame clones, with some not included. The data show under 450,000 clones, approximately 90% seen once. Germline CDR1 and CDR2: SGHTS and YDEGEE. CDR3 length: 16 amino acids. Trimming at V came to 0 bases and at J to 4 bases, leaving 7 bases not matched to a gene. The receptor's source is a woman aged 40 to 50 who had been exposed to COVID-19. The sequencing sample was made of PBMCs or T cells enriched from blood (not recorded which). V and J are TRBV5-8 and TRBJ1-2; 9 bases line up with TRBD1. DNA of the CDR3: TGTGCCAGCAGCTTGGAGTCTGGACAGGGGTTCTATGGCTACACCTTC. This codes for CASSLESGQGFYGYTF.